Below, 17 T cell receptor beta chains from the same sample are listed, as sequenced in a study of cytomegalovirus exposure and HLA in healthy donors. Profiling relied on immunoSEQ multiplex PCR, and the TCRdb table lists in-frame clones only, not all of them. This sample has about 330,000 clones, with around 87% found just once. The sample consisted of PBMCs. Every receptor here comes from a woman aged 30 to 39 in good health and CMV-seropositive.

CDR3 loop: CASSGLSYEQYF. The CDR3 DNA reads TGTGCCAGCAGCGGACTATCCTACGAGCAGTACTTC. The chain joins TRBV6-5 to TRBJ2-7; the D gene is possibly TRBD2 (6 bases). Per the germline V gene, CDR1 is MNHEY and CDR2 is SVGAGI. V was clipped by 6 bases and J by 1 base, with 7 bases between them. The CDR3 is made up of 12 amino acids.

The V and J genes are TRBV19 and TRBJ1-1, with D unclear. Germline CDR1 reads LNHDA; CDR2 reads SQIVND (reference sequence). This CDR3 has 12 amino acids. V dropped 10 bases and J dropped 2 bases, with 11 bases sitting between them. CDR3 nucleotides: TGTGCCACCTCCATTGGAAACACTGAAGCTTTCTTT. Residues: CATSIGNTEAFF.

The chain employs TRBV27 and TRBJ2-1; 11 bases map to TRBD2. V lost 5 bases to trimming and J lost 4 bases; unmatched junction nucleotides: 7. CDR1 is MNHEY, CDR2 SMNVEV, per germline (reference sequence). The CDR3 consists of 16 residues. This CDR3 is CASSPTSGERYNEQFF. The CDR3 DNA follows: TGTGCCAGCAGTCCGACTAGCGGGGAAAGGTACAATGAGCAGTTCTTC.

The chain combines TRBV6-5 with TRBJ2-7; 11 bases match TRBD2. Germline V gives CDR1 MNHEY, CDR2 SVGAGI. The CDR3 spans 14 residues. J was trimmed by 0 bases and V by 8 bases; bases with no gene match: 3. The CDR3 spells CASGTSGGSYEQYF. For the CDR3, the DNA is TGTGCCAGCGGCACTAGCGGGGGCTCCTACGAGCAGTACTTC.

The chain combines TRBV7-9 with TRBJ1-6; 8 bases line up with TRBD1. Per the germline V gene, CDR1 is SEHNR and CDR2 is FQNEAQ (reference sequence). The CDR3 contains 17 residues. The trim removed 4 bases at V and 6 bases at J, leaving 11 bases unmatched. CDR3 bases: TGTGCCAGCAGCTCGAGGCTCAAGGACAGGGTTAATTCACCCCTCCACTTT. It translates to CASSSRLKDRVNSPLHF.

This chain uses TRBV18 with TRBJ1-5, with 7 bases aligning to TRBD1. Germline CDR1 is KGHSH and CDR2 is LQKENI. The CDR3 consists of 16 residues. The ends lost 3 bases at V and 4 bases at J; junction bases unmatched: 9. The CDR3 nucleotides read TGTGCCAGCTCACCCGGGACAGTCGATGAGAATCAGCCCCAGCATTTT. Encoded protein: CASSPGTVDENQPQHF.

This chain links TRBV6-1 with TRBJ1-5; TRBD1 might be the D (5 bases). CDR1 MNHNS and CDR2 SASEGT come from the germline V gene. V lost 2 bases to trimming and J lost 2 bases, with 13 bases between them. This CDR3 contains 16 residues. The CDR3 DNA is TGTGCCAGCAGTGAATCGGGAGGGGCAGGCAATCAGCCCCAGCATTTT. Protein sequence: CASSESGGAGNQPQHF.

The chain combines TRBV27 with TRBJ2-5, with D perhaps being TRBD1 or TRBD2 (6 bases each). The length of the CDR3 is 16 residues. V lost 6 bases, J lost 9 bases, and 26 bases lay in between. CDR1 is MNHEY and CDR2 is SMNVEV in the germline V gene (reference sequence). This chain's CDR3 is CASSPMGPGAGSAQYF. DNA for the CDR3: TGTGCCAGCAGCCCTATGGGACCGGGGGCGGGATCGGCCCAGTACTTC.

The chain has TRBV19 and TRBJ2-7; TRBD2 agrees at 7 bases. The CDR3 covers 14 residues. The germline gives CDR1 LNHDA, CDR2 SQIVND (reference sequence). Unmatched junction bases numbered 9, after V lost 7 bases and J lost 3 bases. CDR3 nucleotide sequence: TGTGCCAGTACCCCGGCTAGCGGACTCTACGAGCAGTACTTC. It encodes CASTPASGLYEQYF.

CDR3 in amino acids: CASTPTQAGGLYEQFF. Written as DNA, the CDR3 is TGTGCCAGCACTCCAACCCAAGCGGGAGGCCTCTATGAGCAGTTCTTC. The chain combines TRBV27 with TRBJ2-1, with TRBD2 identical over 9 bases. Germline CDR1 MNHEY, CDR2 SMNVEV (reference sequence). After removal of 7 bases from V and 8 bases from J, the junction contained 15 bases not matched to a gene. CDR3 length equals 16 residues.

The J gene is TRBJ2-7, the V gene TRBV7-9; 8 positions match TRBD1. The V gene's germline CDR1 is SEHNR and CDR2 FQNEAQ (reference sequence). After removal of 2 bases from V and 5 bases from J, the junction contained 2 bases not matched to a gene. The CDR3 length is 13 residues. The CDR3 bases are TGTGCCAGCAGCTTACCCAGGGGGCACGAGCAGTACTTC. Translation gives CASSLPRGHEQYF.

The chain couples TRBV7-3 to TRBJ2-2; tentatively, D is TRBD1 (5 bases). V was cut by 5 bases and J by 0 bases, with 10 bases left in between. The CDR3 is 15 amino acids. Germline assignment: CDR1 SGHTA and CDR2 FQGTGA. The chain's CDR3 is CASSGTGANTGELFF. The CDR3 DNA reads TGTGCCAGCAGCGGAACAGGAGCGAACACCGGGGAGCTGTTTTTT.

This sequence joins TRBV9 and TRBJ2-7; TRBD1 matches at 10 bases. V trimming: 0 bases; J trimming: 2 bases; junction bases outside the gene matches: 8. Germline CDR1 SGDLS, CDR2 YYNGEE. The CDR3 totals 17 residues. The CDR3 region is CASSVASSGTGAYEQYF. Here the CDR3 DNA reads TGTGCCAGCAGCGTAGCCTCTTCAGGGACAGGGGCCTACGAGCAGTACTTC.

The rearrangement uses TRBV11-3 and TRBJ2-7, with D unresolved. V dropped 4 bases and J dropped 0 bases, with 7 bases sitting between them. The CDR3 consists of 13 residues. CDR1 and CDR2 from the germline V gene are SGHNT and YENEEA. The CDR3 nucleotides read TGTGCCAGCAGCTCGCCGGGCTCCTACGAGCAGTACTTC. Translation: CASSSPGSYEQYF.

The V gene is TRBV18, the J gene TRBJ2-7; possible D gene TRBD1, 5 bases. The germline V gene has CDR1 KGHSH and CDR2 LQKENI. The CDR3 is 14 residues long. The ends were cut back, 0 bases at V and 0 bases at J, with 6 bases in the middle. The CDR3 protein is CASSPPDNSYEQYF. CDR3 DNA: TGTGCCAGCTCACCACCGGACAACTCCTACGAGCAGTACTTC.

V usage is TRBV4-3 and J usage is TRBJ1-1; D perhaps matches TRBD1 (6 bases). V lost 2 bases, J lost 3 bases, and 13 bases lay in between. CDR1 and CDR2 from the germline V gene are LGHNA and YSLEER. The CDR3 is 15 amino acids. CDR3: CASSQWLAGDTEAFF. The CDR3 coding sequence is TGCGCCAGCAGCCAATGGTTGGCAGGGGACACTGAAGCTTTCTTT.

CDR3 amino acids: CASSLAGRSEAFF. The CDR3 region has the DNA TGCGCCAGCAGCTTGGCTGGTAGGTCTGAAGCTTTCTTT. The chain links TRBV5-1 to TRBJ1-1, with D unclear. Germline assignment: CDR1 SGHRS and CDR2 YFSETQ. The CDR3 sequence is 13 residues long. With 0 bases removed from V and 6 bases from J, the gap between germline ends came to 9 bases.